This passage covers 25 T cell receptor beta chains from one sample sequenced in a study of T cell repertoires in cytomegalovirus infection. TCRdb used MiXCR to reprocess the reads, holding one entry per CDR3 protein. The sample lists around 450,000 distinct CDR3 sequences, approximately 33% occurring once. The sequenced sample was PBMCs. Source of these receptors: a human donor in good health (CMV status not recorded). Some clones in this sample may be carry-over from other donors' samples.

The J gene is TRBJ1-1, the V gene TRBV19; TRBD1 is a possible D gene (6 bases). The CDR3 extends over 20 amino acids. From germline, CDR1 is LNHDA and CDR2 SQIVND (reference sequence). Trimming removed 3 bases at V and 1 base at J, with 27 bases between. CDR3 DNA sequence: TGTGCCAGTAGTATTCGGGGGCTTGGACAATTGGGGAGCTGGAACACTGAAGCTTTCTTT. Its translation is CASSIRGLGQLGSWNTEAFF.

Concerning this clonotype: The CDR3 does not close with the conserved phenylalanine or tryptophan, likely indicating a read error. The DNA is omitted, as the CDR3 cannot be located on it reliably, and the CDR3 follows TCRdb's listing. The genes are TRBV7-4 and TRBJ2-1. The CDR3 has 14 residues if both end residues are counted. Germline lookup yields CDR1 SGHVT and CDR2 SQSDAQ. CDR3 residues: CASSLGQPYNEQLL.

The chain couples TRBV7-8 to TRBJ2-2; possibly TRBD1 for D (6 bases). Trimming pared 1 base from V and 4 bases from J, leaving 16 bases between. Germline assignment: CDR1 SGHVS and CDR2 FQNEAQ. The CDR3 runs 17 residues. The CDR3 reads CASSLVLGGKRTGELFF. DNA for the CDR3: TGTGCCAGCAGCTTAGTATTAGGGGGAAAGCGCACCGGGGAGCTGTTTTTT.

With respect to this clonotype: The junction shows a germline mismatch at one end, possibly a read error. This chain connects TRBV12-3 or TRBV12-4 to TRBJ1-5; D not resolved. CDR3 length: 13 amino acids. DNA of the CDR3: TGTGCCAGCAGTTCTGACTGGTATCAGCCCAAGCATTTT. Its protein is CASSSDWYQPKHF.

The V and J genes are TRBV27 and TRBJ2-7, with TRBD1 matching 11 bases. This CDR3 spans 19 amino acids. CDR1 and CDR2 (germline): MNHEY, SMNVEV (reference sequence). Trimming removed 6 bases from V and 3 bases from J; junction bases left unmatched: 19. The CDR3 here is CASRNIFAGQGAANYEQYF. CDR3 nucleotides: TGTGCCAGCAGAAATATTTTTGCTGGACAGGGGGCGGCCAACTACGAGCAGTACTTC.

This clonotype has more than one count but fewer than ten. The V gene is TRBV24-1, the J gene TRBJ1-5, with 8 bases matching TRBD1. Germline V gene lookup returns CDR1 KGHDR and CDR2 SFDVKD. V trimming: 2 bases; J trimming: 6 bases; junction bases outside the gene matches: 2. This CDR3 has 14 residues. CDR3 residues: CATSDSGGSQPQHF. The CDR3 bases are TGTGCCACCAGTGATTCAGGGGGCTCTCAGCCCCAGCATTTT.

This clonotype was observed a handful of times. DNA for the CDR3: TGTGCCAGCAGTTTCAGGGGTCGGCACAATGAGCAGTTCTTC. This codes for CASSFRGRHNEQFF. This chain links TRBV27 with TRBJ2-1, with D possibly being TRBD1 (6 bases). Deletions cut 3 bases from V and 5 bases from J, with 11 bases between. Germline V gene data show CDR1 as MNHEY and CDR2 as SMNVEV (reference sequence). CDR3 length: 14 residues.

This clonotype was seen once. The rearrangement joins TRBV6-6 to TRBJ2-5, with 9 bases that match TRBD2. CDR1 is MNHNY and CDR2 is SVGAGI in the germline V gene (reference sequence). V shed 9 bases, J shed 4 bases, and the junction held 9 bases outside the gene matches. The CDR3 is 14 residues long. DNA of the CDR3: TGTGCCAGAAGAAAGCGGGGGGTAGGAGAGACCCAGTACTTC. Its translation: CARRKRGVGETQYF.

This clonotype appeared a few times. This rearrangement joins TRBV19 to TRBJ1-5, with 8 bases that match TRBD1. The CDR3 length is 21 residues. Germline lookup yields CDR1 LNHDA and CDR2 SQIVND (reference sequence). Unmatched junction bases numbered 22, after V lost 6 bases and J lost 0 bases. The DNA of the CDR3 is TGTGCCAGTAGCCCCCCCCCCACTCTGACAGGGGCCCCTTATAGCAATCAGCCCCAGCATTTT. Its translation: CASSPPPTLTGAPYSNQPQHF.

This clonotype was picked up a small number of times. V and J are TRBV7-2 and TRBJ1-4, with D possibly being TRBD1 (6 bases). The germline gives CDR1 SGHTA, CDR2 FQGNSA. V lost 2 bases and J lost 3, with 13 bases in between. CDR3 length equals 16 residues. The chain's CDR3 is CASSLQGRVANEKLFF. In nucleotides, the CDR3 is TGTGCCAGCAGCTTACAGGGGAGGGTAGCTAATGAAAAACTGTTTTTT.

The chain uses TRBV11-2 and TRBJ1-1; 7 positions match TRBD1. Germline V CDR1 and CDR2: SGHAT, FQNNGV. V shed 6 bases, J shed 12 bases, and the junction held 10 bases outside the gene matches. This CDR3 comprises 12 residues. CDR3 sequence reads: CASRPLQGKSFF. The CDR3 DNA is TGTGCCAGCAGACCTCTACAGGGGAAATCTTTCTTT.

At least ten counts were recorded for this clonotype. The chain couples TRBV28 to TRBJ2-1, with 8 positions matching TRBD1. With 6 bases clipped from V and 5 bases from J, the junction kept 9 bases outside the gene matches. The V gene's germline CDR1 is MDHEN and CDR2 SYDVKM. The CDR3 contains 15 residues. The CDR3 DNA reads as TGTGCCAGCAGGCACACAGGGGGACCTAACAATGAGCAGTTCTTC. Amino acids: CASRHTGGPNNEQFF.

As for this clonotype: Because it lacks the conserved phenylalanine or tryptophan at the end, this CDR3 is likely a read error. The V call is TRBV7-2, the J call TRBJ2-1; 9 positions agree with TRBD1. V shed 3 bases, J shed 10 bases, and the junction held 13 bases outside the gene matches. From germline, CDR1 is SGHTA and CDR2 FQGNSA. The CDR3 totals 16 residues. The CDR3 here is CASSFPGTGSGWEQFL. CDR3 coding DNA: TGTGCCAGCAGCTTCCCCGGGACAGGGTCGGGGTGGGAGCAGTTCTTA.

This clonotype was picked up a small number of times. The chain carries TRBV24-1 and TRBJ1-2; tentatively, D is TRBD1 (5 bases). The length of the CDR3 is 14 residues. Germline V lookup: CDR1 KGHDR, CDR2 SFDVKD. V dropped 3 bases and J dropped 9 bases, with 16 bases sitting between them. CDR3 sequence (DNA): TGTGCCACCAGTGATCCGGGACTGCCTTCAAGCTACACCTTC. It translates to CATSDPGLPSSYTF.

A note on this clonotype: Germline and junction disagree at one end, which may indicate a read error. The chain is built from TRBV7-3 and TRBJ2-3; tentatively, D is TRBD1 or TRBD2 (5 bases each). This CDR3 comprises 14 residues. Per the germline V gene, CDR1 is SGHTA and CDR2 is FQGTGA. The CDR3 protein is CSSSPGLYTDTQYF. The CDR3 DNA sequence: TGTTCCAGCAGCCCGGGGCTCTACACAGATACGCAGTATTTT.

Ten or more counts support this clonotype. CDR3 coding DNA: TGTGCCAGCAGCCGATACCCCTTAGATCGGGGAACAGATACGCAGTATTTT. Its protein is CASSRYPLDRGTDTQYF. The rearrangement links TRBV7-6 to TRBJ2-3, with D possibly matching TRBD2 (5 bases). CDR1 is SGHVS and CDR2 is FNYEAQ in the germline V gene. V was trimmed by 5 bases and J by 3 bases, leaving 21 bases between them. This CDR3 is built from 17 residues.

V is TRBV6-2 or TRBV6-3 and J is TRBJ1-1, with D unresolved. The V end lost 9 bases, the J end lost 2 bases, and 10 bases lay between the germline ends. Germline V gene sequence: CDR1 MNHEY, CDR2 SVGEGT. CDR3 size: 12 residues. CDR3 in DNA: TGTGCCAGTGAGACGGGAAACACTGAAGCTTTCTTT. This sequence encodes CASETGNTEAFF.

This clonotype was detected ten times or more. The V and J genes are TRBV12-3 or TRBV12-4 and TRBJ1-2, with 8 nucleotides matching TRBD1. The J segment lost 4 bases and the V segment lost 6 bases, leaving 16 bases of the junction unmatched. The CDR3 is made up of 17 amino acids. CDR3 region: CASRTGQGSGGGYGYTF. The CDR3 region has the DNA TGTGCCAGCAGGACGGGGCAGGGGTCAGGGGGCGGCTATGGCTACACCTTC.

This chain's CDR3 is CASSSTSGGRREQFF. In DNA form, the CDR3 reads TGTGCCAGCAGCTCGACTAGCGGGGGTCGTAGGGAGCAGTTCTTC. The chain uses TRBV7-3 and TRBJ2-1; 12 bases match TRBD2. The CDR3 runs to 15 residues. V lost 4 bases, J lost 10 bases, and 8 bases stayed unmatched. Germline V gene sequence: CDR1 SGHTA, CDR2 FQGTGA.

V is TRBV19 and J is TRBJ2-7, with TRBD2 as a possible D gene (5 bases). The germline V gene has CDR1 LNHDA and CDR2 SQIVND (reference sequence). V lost 1 base, J lost 1 base, and 11 bases lay in between. The CDR3 is 15 residues long. In DNA form, the CDR3 reads TGTGCCAGTAGTATAGGTGGAGGTCGATCCTACGAGCAGTACTTC. Its translation: CASSIGGGRSYEQYF.

The V call is TRBV12-3 or TRBV12-4, the J call TRBJ2-7, with D possibly being TRBD2 (6 bases). The CDR3 runs 15 residues. The V and J ends lost 5 bases and 12 bases respectively, with 26 bases between them. The CDR3 sequence: CASSPAGLLSYERYF. The CDR3 DNA reads as TGTGCCAGCAGTCCCGCGGGGCTACTCTCCTACGAGAGGTACTTC.

This clonotype came up many times. CDR3 amino acids: CASGAGAGYEQYF. In DNA form, the CDR3 reads TGTGCCAGCGGAGCAGGGGCCGGCTACGAGCAGTACTTC. The V and J genes are TRBV6-1 and TRBJ2-7; TRBD1 might be the D (6 bases). Trimming took 8 bases from V and 3 from J, leaving 14 bases between them. Germline assignment: CDR1 MNHNS and CDR2 SASEGT. CDR3 length equals 13 residues.

V is TRBV28 and J is TRBJ2-5; TRBD2 is a possible D gene (6 bases). Germline values: CDR1 MDHEN, CDR2 SYDVKM. V lost 7 bases and J 2 bases, leaving 14 bases between the germline ends. This CDR3 region has 14 residues. CDR3 protein: CASNAPGEQETQYF. The CDR3 DNA follows: TGTGCCAGCAACGCCCCGGGGGAGCAAGAGACCCAGTACTTC.

This clonotype was detected only a few times. This CDR3 is CASSLEMAGRGETQYF. The CDR3 DNA reads as TGTGCCAGCAGCTTAGAGATGGCGGGCCGAGGGGAGACCCAGTACTTC. The gene calls are TRBV11-2 and TRBJ2-5; a possible D gene is TRBD2 (5 bases). Germline assignment: CDR1 SGHAT and CDR2 FQNNGV. The CDR3 has 16 residues. The V end lost 0 bases, the J end lost 5 bases, and 16 bases lay between the germline ends.

A remark on this clonotype: It is unclear where the CDR3 begins or ends on the DNA, so no DNA is shown, and the CDR3 is as TCRdb lists it. The chain recombines TRBV20-1 with TRBJ2-2; the table's D call of TRBD1 was not tested on the DNA. The CDR3 has 13 residues if both end residues are counted. CDR1 is DFQATT and CDR2 is SNEGSKA in the germline V gene (reference sequence). CDR3: CSARGPGPGSCFF.